This T cell receptor (beta chain) came from a study of cytomegalovirus exposure and HLA in healthy donors. PCR used 60 Vbeta primers and 13 Jbeta primers. The method was immunoSEQ multiplex PCR; TCRdb's version includes in-frame clones alone and lacks a portion of them. The table has 150,000 to 200,000 clones, 75% to 90% seen once; the top ten hold 0.7% to 0.95%. Sequenced sample: PBMCs. The receptor comes from a woman between 18 and 29 years old in good health and CMV-seronegative.

CDR3 bases: TGCGCCAGCAGCGCAGACGGGGGGGTTAACTATGGCTACACCTTC. Its translation: CASSADGGVNYGYTF. This chain connects TRBV5-1 to TRBJ1-2; maybe TRBD1 (5 bases). CDR1 is SGHRS, CDR2 YFSETQ, per germline. There are 15 residues in the CDR3. Between the trimmed V and J ends, which lost 4 bases and 1 base, there was a span of 14 bases.